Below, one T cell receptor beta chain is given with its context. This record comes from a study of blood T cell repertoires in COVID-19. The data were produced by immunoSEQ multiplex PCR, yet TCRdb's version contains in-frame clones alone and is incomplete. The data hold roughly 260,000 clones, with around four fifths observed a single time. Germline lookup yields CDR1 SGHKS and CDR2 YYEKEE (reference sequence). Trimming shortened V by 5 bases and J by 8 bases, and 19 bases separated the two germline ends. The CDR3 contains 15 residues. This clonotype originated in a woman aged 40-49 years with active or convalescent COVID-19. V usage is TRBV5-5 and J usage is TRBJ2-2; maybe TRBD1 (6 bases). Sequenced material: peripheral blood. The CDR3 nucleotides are TGTGCCAGCAGTCTCGCCCAGGGACATGTAGGGGAGCTGTTTTTT. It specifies CASSLAQGHVGELFF.